The following is a T cell receptor beta chain sequence with its context. This clonotype was counted many times. This clone's antigen is unknown. No much larger clone exists at a distance of one base, and base qualities are not known. cDNA was synthesized by template-switch 5'RACE using a primer with a 10-nucleotide random unique molecular identifier that tagged each TCR transcript. Every sequencing run yielded over 170 million TCR-beta sequences covering 15-18 subjects. Total RNA was extracted with the RNeasy kit. Using the KAPA Real-time Library Amplification kit, TCR-beta VDJ regions were amplified with primers for the TCR constant region and the 5'RACE anchor. Sample indexes and Illumina adaptors were added in a first PCR, after which library yield was increased in a second PCR. After Ampure bead purification, the TCR product of roughly 650 bp was size-selected on a 2% E-gel SizeSelection system. Library quality was checked on a Bioanalyzer, concentration was measured with Qubit, and libraries were quantified with the Kapa Library Quantification kit before pooling. An Illumina HiSeq 2500 sequenced the libraries paired-end 2 x 150 bp. To increase sequence diversity, about 24-32% phiX was spiked into each library pool. The original methods were these. The quality-filtered reads were processed with the UMI-based MiGEC pipeline, whose error correction step removed more than 85% of the raw TCR sequences. IMGT germline references were used for aligning VDJ genes, and each clonotype was defined as a unique CDR3 amino acid sequence together with its V-J genes. VDJtools evaluated clonal expansion, Shannon diversity and CDR3 relatedness (CalcPairwiseDistances, ClusterSamples); CLCbio workbench built phylogenetic trees. Expanded clones were defined as having at least 8 unique UMIs, based on coefficient-of-variation modelling across technical triplicates. Starting from the raw public reads, TCRdb applied fastp trimming at Q25, assembled clones with MiXCR and retained in-frame beta chains. Identical CDR3 protein sequences are pooled into one entry, listed with their most common genes and DNA. None of the V and J calls come from the authors' own analysis; TCRdb made them. In this sample the table shows some 48,000 distinct CDR3 sequences, around 13% of which occur a single time. Less than 5.5% of the sample lies in the top ten.

The meaning of the sample's time point label: longitudinal time-point 2. Libraries from unsorted PBMCs were made from 2 million PBMCs kept in RNAlater at -80 degrees C until RNA extraction. Peripheral blood was subjected to Ficoll-Hypaque density gradient centrifugation to isolate PBMCs, which were then cryopreserved in liquid nitrogen. The CDR3 numbers 12 residues from cysteine through phenylalanine. Of the read, only the CDR3 DNA is kept; its 36 bases are in frame from base 1. At the junction V is shortened by 1 base and J by 10 bases, with 8 bases in between. Per the germline V gene, SGHVS is the CDR1 and FQNEAQ is the CDR2. These data belong to a study of neurological immune-mediated disorders (dated by TCRdb to between 2018 and 2020). For the wider study: Peripheral blood TCR-beta repertoires from patients with HTLV-I-associated myelopathy (HAM/TSP), patients with multiple sclerosis, and healthy controls were compared in the study using UMI-based sequencing. Alongside PBMC samples, the set of about 100 TCR-beta libraries contained longitudinal samples, technical triplicates, and paired CD4+ and CD8+ T-cell subsets that had been sorted. Longitudinal HAM/TSP donors and healthy donors each had 3 time-points at intervals of about 3-40 months. The cohort included 60 to 75 subjects: 14 with HAM/TSP, some 35 with multiple sclerosis, and 20 or so healthy controls. The paper's findings and limits, for the study overall: TCR clonal expansion was highest in HAM/TSP patients and lowest in MS patients, with MS patients falling below even healthy controls. Across subjects, expanded clones never shared an identical CDR3 amino acid sequence, which suggests that the TCR-beta repertoires in every group were private.

The source is a male donor with HTLV-1-associated myelopathy (HAM/TSP). Specimen: PBMCs. Rearrangement joined TRBV7-8 to TRBJ2-1, with the identity of the D gene unclear. The CDR3 protein: CASSLGVDEQFF. Read as DNA, the sequence is TGTGCCAGCAGCTTAGGGGTAGACGAGCAGTTCTTC.